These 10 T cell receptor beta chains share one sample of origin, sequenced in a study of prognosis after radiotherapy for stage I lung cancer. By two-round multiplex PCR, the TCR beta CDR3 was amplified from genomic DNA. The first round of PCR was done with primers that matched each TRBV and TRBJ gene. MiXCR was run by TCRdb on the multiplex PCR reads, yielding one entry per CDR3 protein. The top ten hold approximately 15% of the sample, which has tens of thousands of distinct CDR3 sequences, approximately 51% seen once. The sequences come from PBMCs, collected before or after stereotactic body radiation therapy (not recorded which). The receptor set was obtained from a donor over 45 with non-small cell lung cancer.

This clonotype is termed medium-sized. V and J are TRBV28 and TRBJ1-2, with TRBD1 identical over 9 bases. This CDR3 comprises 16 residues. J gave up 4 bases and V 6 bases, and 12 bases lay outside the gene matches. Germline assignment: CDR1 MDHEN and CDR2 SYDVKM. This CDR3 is CASRDTGTGFPYGYTF. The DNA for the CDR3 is TGTGCCAGCAGAGATACCGGGACAGGGTTCCCCTATGGCTACACCTTC.

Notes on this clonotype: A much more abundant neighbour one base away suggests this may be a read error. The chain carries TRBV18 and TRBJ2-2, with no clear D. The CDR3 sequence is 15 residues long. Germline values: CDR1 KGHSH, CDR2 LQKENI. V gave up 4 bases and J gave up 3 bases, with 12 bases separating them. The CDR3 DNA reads TGTGCCAGCTCACAGCTTCATCCGGACACCGGGGAGCTGTTTTTT. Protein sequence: CASSQLHPDTGELFF.

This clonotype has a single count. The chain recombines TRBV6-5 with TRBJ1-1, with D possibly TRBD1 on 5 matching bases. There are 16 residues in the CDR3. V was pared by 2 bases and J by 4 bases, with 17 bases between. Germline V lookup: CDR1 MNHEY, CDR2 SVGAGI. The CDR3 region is CASSYPGGVVVTEAFF. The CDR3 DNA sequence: TGTGCCAGCAGTTACCCCGGGGGAGTCGTGGTCACTGAAGCTTTCTTT.

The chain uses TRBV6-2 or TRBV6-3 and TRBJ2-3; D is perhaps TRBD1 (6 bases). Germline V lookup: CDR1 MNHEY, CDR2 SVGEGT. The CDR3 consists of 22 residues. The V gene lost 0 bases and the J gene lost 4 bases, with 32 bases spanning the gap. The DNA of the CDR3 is TGTGCCAGCAGTTACTCGAGGGTACAGGGAATTACAGACGTTACTGTCGCAGATACGCAGTATTTT. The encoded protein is CASSYSRVQGITDVTVADTQYF.

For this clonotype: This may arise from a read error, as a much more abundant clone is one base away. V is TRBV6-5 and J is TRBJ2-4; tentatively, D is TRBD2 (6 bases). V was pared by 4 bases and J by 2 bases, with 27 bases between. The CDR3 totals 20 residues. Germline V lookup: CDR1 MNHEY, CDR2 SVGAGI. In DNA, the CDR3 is TGTGCCAGCAGTTGCCCCATCCTAGCGAGCCCTGACCTATCCAAAAACATTCAGTACTTC. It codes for CASSCPILASPDLSKNIQYF.

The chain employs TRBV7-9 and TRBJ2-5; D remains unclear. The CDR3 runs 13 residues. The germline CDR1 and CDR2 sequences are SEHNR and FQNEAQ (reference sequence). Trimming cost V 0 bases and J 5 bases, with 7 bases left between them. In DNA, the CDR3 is TGTGCCAGCAGCTTAGCGCATCGGGAGACCCAGTACTTC. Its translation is CASSLAHRETQYF.

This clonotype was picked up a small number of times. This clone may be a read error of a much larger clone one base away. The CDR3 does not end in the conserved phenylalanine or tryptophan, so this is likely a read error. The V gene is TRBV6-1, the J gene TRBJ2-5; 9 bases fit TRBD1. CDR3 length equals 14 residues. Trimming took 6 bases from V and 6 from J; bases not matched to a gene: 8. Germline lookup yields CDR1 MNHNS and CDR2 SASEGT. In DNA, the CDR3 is TGTGCCAGCAGACCCGGGACAGGGTTAAAGACCCAGTACTTA. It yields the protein CASRPGTGLKTQYL.

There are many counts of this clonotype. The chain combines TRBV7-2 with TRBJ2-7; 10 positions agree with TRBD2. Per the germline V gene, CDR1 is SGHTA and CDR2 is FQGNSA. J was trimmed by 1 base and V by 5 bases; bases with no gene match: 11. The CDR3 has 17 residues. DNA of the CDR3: TGTGCCAGCAGCCCCCCCTTCGGACTAGCGGTTTCCTACGAGCAGTACTTC. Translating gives CASSPPFGLAVSYEQYF.

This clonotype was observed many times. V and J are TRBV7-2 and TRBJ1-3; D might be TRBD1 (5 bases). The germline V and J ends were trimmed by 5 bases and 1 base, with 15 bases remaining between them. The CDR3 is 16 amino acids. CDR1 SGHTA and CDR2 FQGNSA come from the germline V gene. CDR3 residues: CASSLNSAGSGNTIYF. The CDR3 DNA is TGTGCCAGCAGCCTTAATTCAGCAGGGTCTGGAAACACCATATATTTT.

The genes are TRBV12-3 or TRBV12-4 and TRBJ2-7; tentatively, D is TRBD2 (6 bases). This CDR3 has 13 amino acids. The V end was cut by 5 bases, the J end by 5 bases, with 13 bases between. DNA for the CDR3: TGTGCCAGCAGTCCCTCGGGGGTGAACGAGCAGTACTTC. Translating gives CASSPSGVNEQYF.